This T cell receptor beta chain originates from a study of response to subunit inactivated influenza vaccine. Broader study findings: There was a suggestion from the authors that each seasonal influenza vaccination recruits few new T cells.

To note about this clonotype: Its antigen is currently unknown. A read error may produce the germline difference seen at one junction end.

This CDR3 region has 13 residues. Germline loops: CDR1 SEHNR, CDR2 FQNEAQ (reference sequence). Using its own MiXCR run on the RT-PCR reads, TCRdb lists one record per CDR3 protein. The sample holds hundreds of thousands of distinct CDR3 sequences, about 20% seen once. The specimen was PBMCs from blood, collected less than 22 months after vaccination. The chain links TRBV7-9 to TRBJ1-6; no reliable D call. The source of this sequence is a man aged 50 to 69 who received an inactivated influenza vaccine. CDR3 sequence (DNA): TGTGCCAGCAGCTTGGCCTATAATTCACCCGTCCACTTT. As protein: CASSLAYNSPVHF.